These 32 T cell receptor beta chains share one sample of origin, sequenced in a study of blood T cell repertoires in COVID-19. Data came from immunoSEQ multiplex PCR; TCRdb stores just in-frame clones and leaves some out. The table lists around 72,000 clones, around 78% of them singletons, with 18% in the top ten. The source material was peripheral blood. The receptors stem from a woman older than 75 with acute or convalescent COVID-19.

The J gene is TRBJ1-2, the V gene TRBV6-6; TRBD1 matches 9 bases. With 4 bases clipped from V and 8 bases from J, the junction kept 2 bases outside the gene matches. CDR1 is MNHNY and CDR2 is SVGAGI in the germline V gene (reference sequence). This CDR3 has 12 residues. The CDR3 loop reads CASSWDRDGYTF. CDR3 in DNA: TGTGCCAGCAGTTGGGACAGGGACGGCTACACCTTC.

V is TRBV3-1 (or the pseudogene TRBV3-2) and J is TRBJ2-1, with 16 bases aligning to TRBD2. The ends lost 1 base at V and 3 bases at J; junction bases unmatched: 9. Germline V gene data show CDR1 as LGHDT and CDR2 as YNNKEL (reference sequence). This CDR3 comprises 20 residues. The CDR3 coding sequence is TGTGCCAGCAGCCAAGGGGGACTAGCGGGAGGGGAGGGTAGCTACAATGAGCAGTTCTTC. Amino acids: CASSQGGLAGGEGSYNEQFF.

V and J are TRBV24-1 and TRBJ2-3, with 11 positions matching TRBD1. The V gene end was trimmed by 7 bases and the J gene end by 6 bases; junction bases not matched to a gene: 2. Germline CDR1 and CDR2: KGHDR and SFDVKD. The CDR3 sequence is 13 residues long. The CDR3, as DNA: TGTGCCACCAGGGGGACAGGGGGGGATACGCAGTATTTT. This translates into CATRGTGGDTQYF.

The sample holds a few counts of this clone. The rearrangement links TRBV10-2 to TRBJ1-6; D not certain. The CDR3 spans 15 residues. The germline V gene has CDR1 WSHSY and CDR2 SAAADI. V was trimmed by 2 bases and J by 6 bases, leaving 11 bases between them. The chain's CDR3 is CASSERPGGNSPLHF. The CDR3 coding sequence is TGCGCCAGCAGTGAGCGCCCTGGAGGTAATTCACCCCTCCACTTT.

This clone appeared once. This chain links TRBV10-2 with TRBJ2-5; the D gene is possibly TRBD1 (6 bases). This CDR3 has 16 amino acids. V gave up 9 bases and J gave up 1 base, with 21 bases separating them. Germline values: CDR1 WSHSY, CDR2 SAAADI. As DNA, the CDR3 is TGCGCCAGTTCTACCGGGACACGACCCATCCAAGAGACCCAGTACTTC. It is translated as CASSTGTRPIQETQYF.

The rearrangement links TRBV12-5 to TRBJ1-1, with a tentative D call TRBD1 (5 bases). Trimming removed 0 bases at V and 0 bases at J, with 11 bases between. CDR3 length: 16 residues. Germline V gene sequence: CDR1 LGHNT, CDR2 FRNRAP. CDR3 DNA: TGTGCTAGTGGTTTGGTACCGGGGGGGATGAACACTGAAGCTTTCTTT. Amino acid sequence: CASGLVPGGMNTEAFF.

The chain uses TRBV20-1 and TRBJ1-5; D is unclear. Germline CDR1 reads DFQATT; CDR2 reads SNEGSKA (reference sequence). This CDR3 region has 14 residues. V lost 3 bases and J lost 0, with 9 bases in between. The CDR3, as DNA: TGCAGTGCTAGTCAAGGAGATAGCAATCAGCCCCAGCATTTT. Protein: CSASQGDSNQPQHF.

The chain links TRBV19 to TRBJ1-1; possible D gene TRBD1, 5 bases. CDR3 length: 15 residues. In germline, CDR1 is LNHDA, CDR2 SQIVND (reference sequence). V shed 3 bases and J shed 1 base, with 12 bases lying between them. CDR3 sequence: CASSISTAPNTEAFF. CDR3 coding DNA: TGTGCCAGTAGTATCTCGACAGCCCCGAACACTGAAGCTTTCTTT.

V usage is TRBV18 and J usage is TRBJ1-5; D unresolved. CDR1 and CDR2 (germline): KGHSH, LQKENI. The CDR3 is 13 amino acids. Trimming removed 5 bases at V and 1 base at J, with 6 bases between. The CDR3, as DNA: TGTGCCAGCTCAGTCCAGAGCAATCAGCCCCAGCATTTT. Its translation: CASSVQSNQPQHF. The full variable domain, rest sourced from reference TRBV18 and TRBJ1-5, is NAGVMQNPRHLVRRRGQEARLRCSPMKGHSHVYWYRQLPEEGLKFMVYLQKENIIDESGMPKERFSAEFPKEGPSILRIQQVVRGDSAAYFCASSVQSNQPQHFGDGTRLSIL.

The chain carries TRBV5-4 and TRBJ1-1; a weak D match, TRBD1 (5 bases). Trimming took 0 bases from V and 0 from J, leaving 12 bases between them. CDR1 SGHNT and CDR2 YYREEE come from the germline V gene (reference sequence). CDR3 length: 16 residues. CDR3: CASSLAAGRMNTEAFF. The CDR3 DNA is TGTGCCAGCAGCTTGGCGGCGGGACGGATGAACACTGAAGCTTTCTTT.

In this sample, this clone turned up a few times. The chain links TRBV28 to TRBJ1-1, with D perhaps TRBD1 (5 bases). From germline, CDR1 is MDHEN and CDR2 SYDVKM. V shed 1 base and J shed 4 bases, with 10 bases lying between them. This CDR3 is 14 amino acids long. The CDR3 is CASSLSPGLTEAFF. DNA for the CDR3: TGTGCCAGCAGTTTATCGCCAGGGCTCACTGAAGCTTTCTTT.

J is TRBJ2-2 and V is TRBV9, with 7 bases lining up with TRBD2. Germline values: CDR1 SGDLS, CDR2 YYNGEE. Unmatched junction bases numbered 3, after V lost 1 base and J lost 0 bases. The CDR3 totals 16 residues. The CDR3 coding sequence is TGTGCCAGCAGCGTAAGGGGACTAACGAACACCGGGGAGCTGTTTTTT. It translates to CASSVRGLTNTGELFF.

V usage is TRBV18 and J usage is TRBJ1-5; D is unresolved. The CDR3 sequence is 13 residues long. V shed 3 bases and J shed 5 bases, with 8 bases lying between them. Germline V lookup: CDR1 KGHSH, CDR2 LQKENI. The CDR3 region has the DNA TGTGCCAGCTCACCGGGAGGATATCAGCCCCAGCATTTT. Amino acids: CASSPGGYQPQHF.

The gene calls are TRBV7-9 and TRBJ2-3, with D possibly TRBD1 on 6 matching bases. The CDR3 spans 15 residues. Germline V CDR1 and CDR2: SEHNR, FQNEAQ (reference sequence). V gave up 5 bases and J gave up 4 bases, with 16 bases separating them. CDR3 in amino acids: CASSPKYRVADTQYF. The CDR3 DNA reads as TGTGCCAGCAGCCCGAAGTACAGGGTGGCAGATACGCAGTATTTT.

This clone appeared a few times. V usage is TRBV16 and J usage is TRBJ2-1, with TRBD2 matching 7 bases. Unmatched junction bases numbered 5, after V lost 2 bases and J lost 4 bases. The CDR3 totals 15 residues. Per the germline V gene, CDR1 is KGHSY and CDR2 is FQNENV. CDR3 sequence: CASSQMSGAYNEQFF. The CDR3 DNA is TGTGCCAGCAGCCAAATGAGCGGGGCGTACAATGAGCAGTTCTTC.

The chain uses TRBV5-1 and TRBJ2-7, with 7 bases fitting TRBD2. Trimming removed 3 bases from V and 2 bases from J; junction bases left unmatched: 5. Germline V gene data show CDR1 as SGHRS and CDR2 as YFSETQ. CDR3 size: 14 residues. The CDR3 reads CASSSQGGTYEQYF. In DNA, the CDR3 is TGCGCCAGCAGCTCCCAGGGAGGGACCTACGAGCAGTACTTC. The full variable domain, completed using reference TRBV5-1 and TRBJ2-7, is KAGVTQTPRYLIKTRGQQVTLSCSPISGHRSVSWYQQTPGQGLQFLFEYFSETQRNKGNFPGRFSGRQFSNSRSEMNVSTLELGDSALYLCASSSQGGTYEQYFGPGTRLTVT.

The gene calls are TRBV4-1 and TRBJ2-1; 13 bases agree with TRBD2. V trimming: 0 bases; J trimming: 4 bases; junction bases outside the gene matches: 6. The germline V gene has CDR1 MGHRA and CDR2 YSYEKL. This CDR3 contains 18 residues. The CDR3, as DNA: TGCGCCAGCAGCCAAGAGGGCGGACTAGCGGGAGCGTACAATGAGCAGTTCTTC. It specifies CASSQEGGLAGAYNEQFF.

V gene TRBV18 combines with J gene TRBJ1-3; no firm D call. Between the trimmed V and J ends, which lost 3 bases and 2 bases, there was a span of 11 bases. This CDR3 comprises 15 residues. The germline V gene has CDR1 KGHSH and CDR2 LQKENI. CDR3 sequence reads: CASSPGPGTGNTIYF. The DNA for the CDR3 is TGTGCCAGCTCACCGGGCCCAGGAACTGGAAACACCATATATTTT.

The V gene is TRBV3-1 (or the pseudogene TRBV3-2), the J gene TRBJ1-1, with 11 positions matching TRBD1. There are 14 residues in the CDR3. V lost 5 bases to trimming and J lost 4 bases; unmatched junction nucleotides: 3. The germline V gene encodes CDR1 LGHDT and CDR2 YNNKEL (reference sequence). Here the CDR3 DNA reads TGTGCCAGCAGCAAAGGGACAGGGGGCACTGAAGCTTTCTTT. Translation: CASSKGTGGTEAFF.

This chain connects TRBV3-1 (or the pseudogene TRBV3-2) to TRBJ1-2; tentatively, D is TRBD1 (5 bases). This CDR3 is built from 12 residues. V lost 6 bases and J 3 bases, leaving 8 bases between the germline ends. The germline CDR1 and CDR2 sequences are LGHDT and YNNKEL (reference sequence). CDR3 DNA sequence: TGTGCCAGCAGGGGGCGCGACTATGGCTACACCTTC. Its translation is CASRGRDYGYTF.

In regard to this clone: At one boundary the junction diverges from the germline segment, which might be a read error. The DNA of the CDR3 is TGTGCCAGCAGGGACAACTACGGCTACACCTTC. This gives the protein CASRDNYGYTF. The chain recombines TRBV2 with TRBJ1-2, with D possibly being TRBD1 (5 bases). Germline V gene lookup returns CDR1 SNHLY and CDR2 FYNNEI. CDR3 length equals 11 residues.

The J gene is TRBJ1-2, the V gene TRBV2; the D gene is possibly TRBD1 (6 bases). This CDR3 region has 14 residues. CDR1 SNHLY and CDR2 FYNNEI come from the germline V gene. Trimming shortened V by 3 bases and J by 2 bases, and 10 bases separated the two germline ends. Here the CDR3 DNA reads TGTGCCAGCAGTGACCCAGGGGCGAACTATGGCTACACCTTC. Its protein product is CASSDPGANYGYTF.

This CDR3 is CASSSQGASQPQHF. In DNA form, the CDR3 reads TGTGCCAGCAGCTCACAGGGGGCCAGTCAGCCCCAGCATTTT. This chain uses TRBV5-4 with TRBJ1-5; 9 nucleotides line up with TRBD1. Trimming removed 3 bases from V and 6 bases from J; junction bases left unmatched: 4. Per the germline V gene, CDR1 is SGHNT and CDR2 is YYREEE (reference sequence). This CDR3 is built from 14 residues.

The V gene is TRBV20-1, the J gene TRBJ1-1, with D tentatively TRBD1 (6 bases). V lost 3 bases and J lost 2, with 10 bases in between. Germline values: CDR1 DFQATT, CDR2 SNEGSKA (reference sequence). This CDR3 has 13 amino acids. Here the CDR3 DNA reads TGCAGTGCTAGTGGGACACTCAACACTGAAGCTTTCTTT. Translation: CSASGTLNTEAFF.

The chain uses TRBV15 and TRBJ2-2; 7 nucleotides align to TRBD2. With V trimmed by 0 bases and J by 8 bases, 6 bases remained unmatched. Germline loops: CDR1 LNHNV, CDR2 YYDKDF (reference sequence). This CDR3 is 15 amino acids long. CDR3 DNA sequence: TGTGCCACCAGCAGAGATAAGGGACTATTAGGGGAGCTGTTTTTT. Protein: CATSRDKGLLGELFF. The full variable domain, in which reference TRBV15 and TRBJ2-2 provide the parts outside the CDR3, is DAMVIQNPRYQVTQFGKPVTLSCSQTLNHNVMYWYQQKSSQAPKLLFHYYDKDFNNEADTPDNFQSRRPNTSFCFLDIRSPGLGDTAMYLCATSRDKGLLGELFFGEGSRLTVL.

V gene TRBV29-1 combines with J gene TRBJ2-3, with D perhaps TRBD2 (6 bases). CDR1 is SQVTM, CDR2 ANQGSEA, per germline. V dropped 5 bases and J dropped 0 bases, with 15 bases sitting between them. The CDR3 sequence is 15 residues long. This CDR3 is CSVLGGGVSTDTQYF. The CDR3 coding sequence is TGCAGCGTTCTAGGCGGAGGGGTTAGCACAGATACGCAGTATTTT.

The genes are TRBV28 and TRBJ1-2; D is undetermined. Per the germline V gene, CDR1 is MDHEN and CDR2 is SYDVKM. The length of the CDR3 is 13 residues. Between the trimmed V and J ends, which lost 3 bases and 2 bases, there was a span of 7 bases. CDR3 sequence: CASSLRFNYGYTF. CDR3 DNA: TGTGCCAGCAGTTTGCGATTCAACTATGGCTACACCTTC.

The genes are TRBV28 and TRBJ2-2; TRBD2 matches at 14 bases. The CDR3 is made up of 13 amino acids. V lost 11 bases to trimming and J lost 8 bases; unmatched junction nucleotides: 4. Looked up from germline, CDR1 is MDHEN and CDR2 is SYDVKM. The CDR3 here is CAGTSGSAGELFF. The CDR3 DNA reads as TGTGCCGGGACTAGCGGGAGCGCTGGGGAGCTGTTTTTT.

This chain connects TRBV5-1 to TRBJ2-5; maybe TRBD1 (5 bases). Germline assignment: CDR1 SGHRS and CDR2 YFSETQ. This CDR3 is built from 16 residues. V was clipped by 1 base and J by 0 bases, with 13 bases between them. The CDR3 DNA follows: TGCGCCAGCAGCTTGATTGGGGCGGAGAACCAAGAGACCCAGTACTTC. It is translated as CASSLIGAENQETQYF.

A remark on this clone: Other DNA sequences in the same sample also yield this CDR3. The V call is TRBV30, the J call TRBJ1-5, with D maybe TRBD1 (6 bases). From germline, CDR1 is GTSNPN and CDR2 SVGIG (reference sequence). This CDR3 region has 13 residues. Trimming left V 1 base short and J 6 bases short, with 10 bases between. In DNA, the CDR3 is TGTGCCTGGAGTGGGACACAGGGTCAGCCCCAGCATTTT. It is translated as CAWSGTQGQPQHF.

The V gene is TRBV4-1, the J gene TRBJ2-1, with TRBD2 matching over 9 bases. This CDR3 spans 15 amino acids. The V gene's germline CDR1 is MGHRA and CDR2 YSYEKL. V gave up 1 base and J gave up 7 bases; unmatched junction bases: 5. This CDR3 is CASSQVLAGSNEQFF. The CDR3 DNA is TGCGCCAGCAGCCAAGTCCTAGCGGGGAGTAATGAGCAGTTCTTC.

The chain joins TRBV19 to TRBJ1-6; 9 bases agree with TRBD1. V dropped 5 bases and J dropped 6; count of bases not matched to a gene: 5. The CDR3 is made up of 15 amino acids. Per germline, CDR1 LNHDA and CDR2 SQIVND (reference sequence). CDR3 residues: CASSLMGQGNSPLHF. In nucleotides, the CDR3 is TGTGCCAGTAGTTTGATGGGACAGGGTAATTCACCCCTCCACTTT.